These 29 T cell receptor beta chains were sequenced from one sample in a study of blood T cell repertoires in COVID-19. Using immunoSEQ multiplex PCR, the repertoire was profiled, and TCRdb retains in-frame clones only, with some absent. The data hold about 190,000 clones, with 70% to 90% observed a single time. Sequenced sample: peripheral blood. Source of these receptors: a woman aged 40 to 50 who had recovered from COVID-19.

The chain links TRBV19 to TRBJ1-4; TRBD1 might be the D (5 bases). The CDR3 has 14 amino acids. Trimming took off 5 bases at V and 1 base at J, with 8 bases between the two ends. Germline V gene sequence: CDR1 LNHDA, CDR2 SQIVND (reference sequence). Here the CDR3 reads CASSAQVTNEKLFF. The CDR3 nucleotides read TGTGCCAGTAGTGCACAGGTAACTAATGAAAAACTGTTTTTT.

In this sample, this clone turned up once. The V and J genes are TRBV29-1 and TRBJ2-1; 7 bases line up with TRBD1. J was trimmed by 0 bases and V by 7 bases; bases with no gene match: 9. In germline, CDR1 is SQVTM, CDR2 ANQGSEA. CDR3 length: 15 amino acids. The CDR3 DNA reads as TGCAGCGCCTACAGGGGTTCCAGCTCCTACAATGAGCAGTTCTTC. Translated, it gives CSAYRGSSSYNEQFF.

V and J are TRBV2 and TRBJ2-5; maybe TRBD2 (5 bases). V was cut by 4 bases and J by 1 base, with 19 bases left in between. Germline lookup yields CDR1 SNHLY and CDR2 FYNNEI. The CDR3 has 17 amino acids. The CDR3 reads CASSVWASTRPQETQYF. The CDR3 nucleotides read TGTGCCAGCAGTGTTTGGGCTAGCACACGCCCCCAAGAGACCCAGTACTTC.

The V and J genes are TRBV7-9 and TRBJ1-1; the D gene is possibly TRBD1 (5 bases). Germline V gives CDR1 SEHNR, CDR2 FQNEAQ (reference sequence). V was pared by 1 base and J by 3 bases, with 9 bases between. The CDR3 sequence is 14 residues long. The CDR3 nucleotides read TGTGCCAGCAGCTTAGTGGGGGAGGACACTGAAGCTTTCTTT. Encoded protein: CASSLVGEDTEAFF.

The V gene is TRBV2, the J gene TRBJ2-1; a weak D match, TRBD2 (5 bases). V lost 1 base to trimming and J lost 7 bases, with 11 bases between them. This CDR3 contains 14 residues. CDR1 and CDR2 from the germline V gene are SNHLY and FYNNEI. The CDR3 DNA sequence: TGTGCCAGCAGTGAAGAGCCGACGGGAAATGAGCAGTTCTTC. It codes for CASSEEPTGNEQFF.

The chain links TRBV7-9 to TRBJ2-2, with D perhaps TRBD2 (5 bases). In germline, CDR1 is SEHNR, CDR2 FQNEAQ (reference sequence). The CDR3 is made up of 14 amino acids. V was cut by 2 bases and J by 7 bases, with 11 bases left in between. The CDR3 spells CASSLLDGVGELFF. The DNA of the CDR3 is TGTGCCAGCAGCTTATTGGACGGGGTCGGGGAGCTGTTTTTT.

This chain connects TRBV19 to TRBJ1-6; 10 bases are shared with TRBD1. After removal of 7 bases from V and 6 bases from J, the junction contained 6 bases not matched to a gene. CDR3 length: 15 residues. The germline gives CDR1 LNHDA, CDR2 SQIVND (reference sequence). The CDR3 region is CASIPGTGANSPLHF. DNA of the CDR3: TGTGCCAGTATACCCGGGACAGGGGCTAATTCACCCCTCCACTTT.

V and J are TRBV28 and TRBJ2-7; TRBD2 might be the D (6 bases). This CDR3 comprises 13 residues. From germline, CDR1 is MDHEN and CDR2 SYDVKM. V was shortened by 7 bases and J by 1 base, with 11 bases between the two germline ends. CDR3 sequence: CASTLGGSYEQYF. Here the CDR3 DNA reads TGTGCCAGCACGCTGGGGGGTTCCTACGAGCAGTACTTC.

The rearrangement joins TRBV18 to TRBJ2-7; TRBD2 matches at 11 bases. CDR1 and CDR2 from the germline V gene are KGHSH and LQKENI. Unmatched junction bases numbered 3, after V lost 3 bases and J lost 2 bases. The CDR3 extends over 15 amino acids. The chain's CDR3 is CASSPGLADPYEQYF. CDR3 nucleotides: TGTGCCAGCTCACCGGGACTAGCGGATCCCTACGAGCAGTACTTC.

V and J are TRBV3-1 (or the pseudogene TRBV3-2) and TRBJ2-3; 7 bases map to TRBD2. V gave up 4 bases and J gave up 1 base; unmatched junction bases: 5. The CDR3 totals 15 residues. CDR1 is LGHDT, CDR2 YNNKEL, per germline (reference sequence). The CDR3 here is CASSPLAGGTDTQYF. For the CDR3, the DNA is TGTGCCAGCAGCCCGTTGGCGGGAGGCACAGATACGCAGTATTTT.

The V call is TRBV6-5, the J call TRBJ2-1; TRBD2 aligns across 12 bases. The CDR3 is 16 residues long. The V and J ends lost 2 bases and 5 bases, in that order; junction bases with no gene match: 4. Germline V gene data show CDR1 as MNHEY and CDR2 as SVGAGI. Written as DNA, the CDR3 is TGTGCCAGCAGTTACGAGGCTAGCGGGAGGGACAATGAGCAGTTCTTC. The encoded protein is CASSYEASGRDNEQFF.

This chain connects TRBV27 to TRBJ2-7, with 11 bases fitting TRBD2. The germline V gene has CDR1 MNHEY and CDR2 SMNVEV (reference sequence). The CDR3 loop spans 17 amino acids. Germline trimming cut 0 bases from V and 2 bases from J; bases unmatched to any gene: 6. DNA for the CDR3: TGTGCCAGCAGTTTATCGATGGGGACTAGCGGAGCCTACGAGCAGTACTTC. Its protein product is CASSLSMGTSGAYEQYF.

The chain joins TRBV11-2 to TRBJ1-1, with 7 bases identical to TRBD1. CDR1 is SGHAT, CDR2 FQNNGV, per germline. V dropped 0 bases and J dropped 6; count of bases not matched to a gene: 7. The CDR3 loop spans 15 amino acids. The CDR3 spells CASSLEGVGGSEAFF. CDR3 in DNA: TGTGCCAGCAGCTTAGAAGGGGTAGGGGGCTCTGAAGCTTTCTTT.

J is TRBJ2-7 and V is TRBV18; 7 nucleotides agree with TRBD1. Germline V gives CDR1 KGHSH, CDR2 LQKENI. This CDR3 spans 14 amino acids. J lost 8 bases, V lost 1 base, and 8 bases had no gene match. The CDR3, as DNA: TGTGCCAGCTCACCACTCCGGGACAGCCAGCAGCAGTACTTC. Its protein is CASSPLRDSQQQYF. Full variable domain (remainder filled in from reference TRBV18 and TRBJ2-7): NAGVMQNPRHLVRRRGQEARLRCSPMKGHSHVYWYRQLPEEGLKFMVYLQKENIIDESGMPKERFSAEFPKEGPSILRIQQVVRGDSAAYFCASSPLRDSQQQYFGPGTRLTVT.

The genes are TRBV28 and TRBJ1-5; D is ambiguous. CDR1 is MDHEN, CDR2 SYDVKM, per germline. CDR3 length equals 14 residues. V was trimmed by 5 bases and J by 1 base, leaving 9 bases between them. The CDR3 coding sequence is TGTGCCAGCAGTGGCCTGGGCAGCAATCAGCCCCAGCATTTT. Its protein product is CASSGLGSNQPQHF.

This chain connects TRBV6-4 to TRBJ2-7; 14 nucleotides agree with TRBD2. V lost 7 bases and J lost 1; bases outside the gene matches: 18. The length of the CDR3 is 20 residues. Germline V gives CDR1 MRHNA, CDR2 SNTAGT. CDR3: CASTKQQGWGLAGASYEQYF. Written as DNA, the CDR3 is TGTGCCAGCACCAAACAACAGGGGTGGGGACTAGCGGGAGCATCCTACGAGCAGTACTTC.

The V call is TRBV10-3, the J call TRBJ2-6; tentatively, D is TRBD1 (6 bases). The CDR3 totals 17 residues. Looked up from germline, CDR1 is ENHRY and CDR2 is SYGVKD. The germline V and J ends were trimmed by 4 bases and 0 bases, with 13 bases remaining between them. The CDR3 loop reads CAISVGQISSGANVLTF. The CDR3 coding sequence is TGTGCCATCAGTGTGGGACAAATAAGCTCTGGGGCCAACGTCCTGACTTTC.

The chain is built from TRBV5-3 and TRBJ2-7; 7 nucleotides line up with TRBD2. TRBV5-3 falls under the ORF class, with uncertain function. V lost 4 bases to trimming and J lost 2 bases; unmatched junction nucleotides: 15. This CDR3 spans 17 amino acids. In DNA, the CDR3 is TGTGCCAGAAGCGCCCAAGCACTAGGCGGGGGTACCTACGAGCAGTACTTC. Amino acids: CARSAQALGGGTYEQYF.

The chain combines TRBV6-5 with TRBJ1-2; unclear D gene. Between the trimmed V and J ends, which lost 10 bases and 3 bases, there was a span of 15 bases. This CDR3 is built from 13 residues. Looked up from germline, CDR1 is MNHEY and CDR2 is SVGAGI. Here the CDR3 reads CAISGSTYYGYTF. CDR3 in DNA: TGTGCCATCTCCGGGTCTACCTACTATGGCTACACCTTC.

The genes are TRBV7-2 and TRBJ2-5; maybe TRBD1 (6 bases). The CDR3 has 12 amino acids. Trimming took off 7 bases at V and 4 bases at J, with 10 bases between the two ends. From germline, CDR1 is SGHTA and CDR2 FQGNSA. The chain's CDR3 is CASKLGGETQYF. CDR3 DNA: TGTGCCAGCAAATTAGGGGGAGAGACCCAGTACTTC. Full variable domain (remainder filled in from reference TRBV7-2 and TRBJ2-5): GAGVSQSPSNKVTEKGKDVELRCDPISGHTALYWYRQSLGQGLEFLIYFQGNSAPDKSGLPSDRFSAERTGGSVSTLTIQRTQQEDSAVYLCASKLGGETQYFGPGTRLLVL.

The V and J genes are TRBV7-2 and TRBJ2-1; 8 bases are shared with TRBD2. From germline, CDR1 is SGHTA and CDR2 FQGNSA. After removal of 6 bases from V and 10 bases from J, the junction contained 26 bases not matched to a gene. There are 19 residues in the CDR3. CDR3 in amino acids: CASSKWGLGPPSREREQFF. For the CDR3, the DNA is TGTGCCAGCAGTAAATGGGGACTAGGTCCCCCGTCGCGGGAAAGAGAGCAGTTCTTC.

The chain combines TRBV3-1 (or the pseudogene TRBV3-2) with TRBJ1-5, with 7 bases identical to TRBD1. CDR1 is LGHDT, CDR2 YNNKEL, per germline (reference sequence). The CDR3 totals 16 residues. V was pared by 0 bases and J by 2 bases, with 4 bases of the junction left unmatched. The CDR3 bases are TGTGCCAGCAGCCAAGACGGAGGGGGCGGCAATCAGCCCCAGCATTTT. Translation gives CASSQDGGGGNQPQHF.

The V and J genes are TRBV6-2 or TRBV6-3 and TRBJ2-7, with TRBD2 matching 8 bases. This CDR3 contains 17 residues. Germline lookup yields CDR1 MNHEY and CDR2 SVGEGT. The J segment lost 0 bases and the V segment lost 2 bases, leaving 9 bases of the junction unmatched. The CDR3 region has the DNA TGTGCCAGCAGTTACGCCTCTACTAGCGGTAGCTCCTACGAGCAGTACTTC. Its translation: CASSYASTSGSSYEQYF.

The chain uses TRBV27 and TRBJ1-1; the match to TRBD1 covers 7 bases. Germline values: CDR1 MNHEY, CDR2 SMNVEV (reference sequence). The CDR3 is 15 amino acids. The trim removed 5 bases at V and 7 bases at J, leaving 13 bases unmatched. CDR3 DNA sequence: TGTGCCAGCAGTACTGGACAGGTGGGGCTTGGTGAAGCTTTCTTT. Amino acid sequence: CASSTGQVGLGEAFF.

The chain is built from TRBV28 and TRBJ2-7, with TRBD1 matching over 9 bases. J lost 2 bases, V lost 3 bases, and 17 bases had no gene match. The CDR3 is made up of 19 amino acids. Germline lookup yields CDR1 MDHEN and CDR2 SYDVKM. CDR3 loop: CASSFSPLSNRDRAYEQYF. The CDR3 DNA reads TGTGCCAGCAGTTTTAGCCCCCTCAGCAACCGGGACAGGGCCTACGAGCAGTACTTC.

The DNA of the CDR3 is TGTGCCAGCAGCGTAAGAGAGGACAGACTCGAAGCTTTCTTT. It yields the protein CASSVREDRLEAFF. This chain links TRBV7-8 with TRBJ1-1; TRBD1 might be the D (6 bases). The V gene's germline CDR1 is SGHVS and CDR2 FQNEAQ. The CDR3 is made up of 14 amino acids. The germline V and J ends were trimmed by 5 bases and 8 bases, with 18 bases remaining between them.

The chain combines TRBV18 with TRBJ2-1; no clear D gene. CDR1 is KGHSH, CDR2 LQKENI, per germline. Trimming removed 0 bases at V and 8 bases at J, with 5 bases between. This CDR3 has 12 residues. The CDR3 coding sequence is TGTGCCAGCTCACCACCCGAGGATGAGCAGTTCTTC. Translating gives CASSPPEDEQFF.

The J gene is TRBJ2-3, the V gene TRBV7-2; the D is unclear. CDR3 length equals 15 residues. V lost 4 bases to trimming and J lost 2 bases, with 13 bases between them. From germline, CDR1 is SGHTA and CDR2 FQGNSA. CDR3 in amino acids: CASSSRTETTDTQYF. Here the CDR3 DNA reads TGTGCCAGCAGCTCTCGAACGGAGACCACAGATACGCAGTATTTT.

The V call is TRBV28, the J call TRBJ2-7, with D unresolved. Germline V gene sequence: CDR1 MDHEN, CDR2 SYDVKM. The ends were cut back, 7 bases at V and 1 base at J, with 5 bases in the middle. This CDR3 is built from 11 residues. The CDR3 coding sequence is TGTGCCAGCAACTGGTCCTACGAGCAGTACTTC. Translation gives CASNWSYEQYF.